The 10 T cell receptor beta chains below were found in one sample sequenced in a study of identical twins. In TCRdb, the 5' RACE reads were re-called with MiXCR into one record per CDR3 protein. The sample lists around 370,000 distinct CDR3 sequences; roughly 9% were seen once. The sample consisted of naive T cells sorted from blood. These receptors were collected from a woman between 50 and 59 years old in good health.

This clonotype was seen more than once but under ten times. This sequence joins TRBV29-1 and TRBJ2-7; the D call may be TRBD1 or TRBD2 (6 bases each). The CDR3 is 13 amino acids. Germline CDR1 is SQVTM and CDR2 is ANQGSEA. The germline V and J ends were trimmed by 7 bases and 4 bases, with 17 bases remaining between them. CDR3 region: CSGDIRRGYEQYV. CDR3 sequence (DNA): TGCAGCGGGGACATTCGGAGGGGGTACGAGCAGTACGTC.

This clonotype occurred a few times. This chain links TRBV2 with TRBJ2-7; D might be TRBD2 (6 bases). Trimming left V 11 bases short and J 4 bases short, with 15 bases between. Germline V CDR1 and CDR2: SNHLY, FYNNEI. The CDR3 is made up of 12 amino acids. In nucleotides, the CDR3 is TGTGCCCAAGGAGGGAAAGGGTACGAGCAGTACTTC. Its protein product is CAQGGKGYEQYF.

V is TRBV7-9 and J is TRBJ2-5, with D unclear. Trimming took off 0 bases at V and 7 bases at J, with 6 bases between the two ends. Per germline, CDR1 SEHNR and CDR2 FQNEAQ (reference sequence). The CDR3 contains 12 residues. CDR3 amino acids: CASSLAFVTQYF. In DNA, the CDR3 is TGTGCCAGCAGCTTAGCTTTCGTGACCCAGTACTTC.

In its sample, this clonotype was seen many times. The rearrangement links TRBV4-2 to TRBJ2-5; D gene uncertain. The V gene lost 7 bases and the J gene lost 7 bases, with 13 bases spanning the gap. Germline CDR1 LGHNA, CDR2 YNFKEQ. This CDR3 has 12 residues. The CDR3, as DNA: TGTGCCAGCACCTTGTGGGTGGGGACCCAGTACTTC. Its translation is CASTLWVGTQYF.

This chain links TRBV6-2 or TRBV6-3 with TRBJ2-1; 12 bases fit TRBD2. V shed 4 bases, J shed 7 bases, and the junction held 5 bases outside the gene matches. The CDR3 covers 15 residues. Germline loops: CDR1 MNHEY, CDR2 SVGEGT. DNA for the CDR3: TGTGCCAGCAGTTTACAAGGGACTAGCGGGAATGAGCAGTTCTTC. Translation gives CASSLQGTSGNEQFF.

The DNA of the CDR3 is TGTGCCAGCAGTTTGAGGGTGAAAGGAAACACCATATATTTT. Translation: CASSLRVKGNTIYF. This chain joins TRBV12-3 or TRBV12-4 and TRBJ1-3, with D hard to call. This CDR3 comprises 14 residues. The ends were cut back, 3 bases at V and 4 bases at J, with 10 bases in the middle.

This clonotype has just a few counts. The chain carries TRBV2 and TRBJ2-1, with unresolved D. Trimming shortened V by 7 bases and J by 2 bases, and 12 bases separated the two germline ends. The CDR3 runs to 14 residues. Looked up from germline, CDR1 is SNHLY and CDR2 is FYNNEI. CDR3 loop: CASTGLTTYNEQFF. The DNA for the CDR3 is TGTGCCAGCACGGGCCTCACGACCTACAATGAGCAGTTCTTC.

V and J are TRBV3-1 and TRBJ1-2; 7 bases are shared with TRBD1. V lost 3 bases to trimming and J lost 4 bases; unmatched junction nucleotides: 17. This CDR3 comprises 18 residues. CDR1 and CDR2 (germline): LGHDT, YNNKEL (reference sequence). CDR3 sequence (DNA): TGTGCCAGCAGCCACGGACTGAACAGGGGCGCAAAGGCCTATGGCTACACCTTC. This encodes CASSHGLNRGAKAYGYTF.

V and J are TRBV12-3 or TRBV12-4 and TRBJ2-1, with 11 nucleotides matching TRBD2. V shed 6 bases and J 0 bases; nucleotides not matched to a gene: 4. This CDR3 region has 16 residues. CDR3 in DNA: TGTGCCAGCAGCACCACTAGCGGGAGCTCCTACAATGAGCAGTTCTTC. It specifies CASSTTSGSSYNEQFF.

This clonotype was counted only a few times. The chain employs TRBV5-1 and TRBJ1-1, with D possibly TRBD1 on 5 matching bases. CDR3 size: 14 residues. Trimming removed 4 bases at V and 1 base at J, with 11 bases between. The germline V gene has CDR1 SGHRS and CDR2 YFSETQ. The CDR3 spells CASSSRDPNTEAFF. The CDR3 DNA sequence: TGCGCCAGCAGCAGCCGGGACCCGAACACTGAAGCTTTCTTT. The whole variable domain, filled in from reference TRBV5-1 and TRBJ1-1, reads KAGVTQTPRYLIKTRGQQVTLSCSPISGHRSVSWYQQTPGQGLQFLFEYFSETQRNKGNFPGRFSGRQFSNSRSEMNVSTLELGDSALYLCASSSRDPNTEAFFGQGTRLTVV.